The following is a TCR beta chain sequence with its context. What it binds is unknown. The sample originates from a study of graft-versus-host responses after intestinal transplantation. Study at large: Multivisceral, liver-intestinal, or isolated intestinal grafts were transplanted into recipients. Induction with anti-thymocyte globulin, then tacrolimus and steroids for about 3 years, was given to all recipients. Whole-study results and caveats: Association was observed between peak circulating GvH clone levels and early post-transplant HvG declines. In recipient marrow, GvH clones were found, and some appeared first in ileum or blood.

The CDR3 totals 12 residues. V was pared by 3 bases and J by 4 bases, with 6 bases between. Germline V gene sequence: CDR1 SNHLY, CDR2 FYNNEI. Clones were sequenced by immunoSEQ multiplex PCR, and TCRdb holds only the in-frame ones, with some missing. The sample holds tens of thousands of clones, about nine tenths seen once. Specimen: unstimulated CD4+ T cells sorted from spleen or lymph node cells, collected before intestinal transplant. The receptor's source is a human donor who received an intestinal transplant. This chain joins TRBV2 and TRBJ1-2, with D uncertain. CDR3 nucleotides: TGTGCCAGCAGTGAGAGTTTCTATGGCTACACCTTC. This sequence encodes CASSESFYGYTF.